A single sample gave rise to the 7 T cell receptor beta chains below, sequenced in a study of T cell changes during pregnancy in multiple sclerosis. TCRdb's copy holds only in-frame clones and misses some; the assay was immunoSEQ multiplex PCR. The sample holds around 60,000 clones, 96% seen once. Sequences were derived from CD8+ T cells from peripheral blood mononuclear cells, sampled after pregnancy. Receptor source: a female donor with multiple sclerosis, enrolled in a pregnancy study.

With respect to this clone: Relative to the germline gene, one junction end is altered; a read error may explain this. The chain uses TRBV7-7 and TRBJ2-1; 11 bases fit TRBD2. Looked up from germline, CDR1 is SSHAT and CDR2 is FNYEAQ (reference sequence). This CDR3 has 16 amino acids. CDR3 loop: CASSPAGTSGYNEQFF. CDR3 DNA sequence: TGTGCTAGCAGCCCCGCCGGGACTAGCGGCTACAATGAGCAGTTCTTC.

This clone was seen only a few times. The chain employs TRBV2 and TRBJ1-2; 7 nucleotides agree with TRBD1. Germline V gene lookup returns CDR1 SNHLY and CDR2 FYNNEI. CDR3 length: 14 residues. The ends lost 8 bases at V and 3 bases at J; junction bases unmatched: 9. The CDR3 bases are TGTGCCAGCGTTGGGACAGCATTGTACTATGGCTACACCTTC. Encoded protein: CASVGTALYYGYTF. Drawing the rest from reference TRBV2 and TRBJ1-2, the complete variable domain is EPEVTQTPSHQVTQMGQEVILRCVPISNHLYFYWYRQILGQKVEFLVSFYNNEISEKSEIFDDQFSVERPDGSNFTLKIRSTKLEDSAMYFCASVGTALYYGYTFGSGTRLTVV.

This clone was detected only once. The chain uses TRBV28 and TRBJ2-2; 10 bases are shared with TRBD1. Germline CDR1 is MDHEN and CDR2 is SYDVKM. CDR3 length: 16 amino acids. The V and J ends lost 5 bases and 7 bases, in that order; junction bases with no gene match: 10. The CDR3 nucleotides are TGTGCCAGCAGTCCTCCGGGACAGGGGACGGACGGGGAGCTGTTTTTT. Translated, it gives CASSPPGQGTDGELFF.

Here the CDR3 reads CASSLGRGLPGYTF. CDR3 coding DNA: TGTGCCAGCAGCTTAGGCAGGGGGCTACCTGGCTACACCTTC. The gene calls are TRBV7-9 and TRBJ1-2, with 8 nucleotides matching TRBD1. CDR1 is SEHNR and CDR2 is FQNEAQ in the germline V gene (reference sequence). CDR3 length: 14 residues. V gave up 1 base and J gave up 7 bases; unmatched junction bases: 5.

This clone was detected only once. V gene TRBV27 combines with J gene TRBJ2-1; D is unresolved. CDR3 length equals 17 residues. Germline V lookup: CDR1 MNHEY, CDR2 SMNVEV (reference sequence). Between the trimmed V and J ends, which lost 0 bases and 0 bases, there was a span of 12 bases. The CDR3 loop is CASSLSTQPSSYNEQFF. The CDR3 bases are TGTGCCAGCAGTTTATCCACTCAACCTAGCTCCTACAATGAGCAGTTCTTC.

The V gene is TRBV27, the J gene TRBJ2-1, with 10 bases matching TRBD2. This CDR3 spans 15 amino acids. Germline CDR1 is MNHEY and CDR2 is SMNVEV (reference sequence). Germline trimming cut 3 bases from V and 7 bases from J; bases unmatched to any gene: 6. CDR3 sequence: CASSLASGSGNEQFF. CDR3 nucleotides: TGTGCCAGCAGTTTGGCTAGCGGGAGTGGAAATGAGCAGTTCTTC.

This sequence joins TRBV28 and TRBJ2-3; possibly TRBD2 for D (7 bases). The ends were cut back, 2 bases at V and 2 bases at J, with 20 bases in the middle. The CDR3 is made up of 18 amino acids. Germline V gene lookup returns CDR1 MDHEN and CDR2 SYDVKM. The CDR3 protein is CASSLRTVSGDITDTQYF. CDR3 in DNA: TGTGCCAGCAGTTTACGAACCGTGAGCGGGGACATCACAGATACGCAGTATTTT. The full variable domain, completed using reference TRBV28 and TRBJ2-3, is DVKVTQSSRYLVKRTGEKVFLECVQDMDHENMFWYRQDPGLGLRLIYFSYDVKMKEKGDIPEGYSVSREKKERFSLILESASTNQTSMYLCASSLRTVSGDITDTQYFGPGTRLTVL.